Sequencing of this TCR beta chain was carried out in a study of T-cell reconstitution after alpha-beta-depleted transplantation in children. This clonotype was observed a few times. The antigen remains undetermined. Whole-study results and caveats: When one year had passed after transplant, most T-cell counts and diversity came from newly produced T cells. Expanded graft clones numbering several hundred reportedly gave rise to alpha-beta T cells about two months after transplant.

Germline V gene data show CDR1 as SNHLY and CDR2 as FYNNEI. This CDR3 contains 14 residues. The V and J ends lost 5 bases and 7 bases, in that order; junction bases with no gene match: 2. Unique molecular identifiers were used in preparing the TCRbeta library. TCRdb reanalysed the PCR reads using MiXCR and keeps one entry per CDR3 protein. The sample includes fewer than 500,000 distinct CDR3 sequences, 43% of them seen just once. This clonotype was obtained from a girl aged 2 to 9 with aplastic anemia, due to receive a stem cell transplant. The sample consisted of PBMCs, taken before TCRalphabeta/CD19-depleted stem cell transplant. This chain uses TRBV2 with TRBJ2-2; TRBD2 matches 12 bases. The CDR3: CASSRTSGNGELFF. CDR3 nucleotides: TGTGCCAGCAGTCGGACTAGCGGGAACGGGGAGCTGTTTTTT.